This T cell receptor (beta chain) was found in a study of blood T cell repertoires in COVID-19. Study in general: The analysed material was cDNA or gDNA that came from T cells, B-cell-depleted T cells, or PBMCs.

CDR1 is LNHDA and CDR2 is SQIVND in the germline V gene (reference sequence). The CDR3 runs 15 residues. The J segment lost 3 bases and the V segment lost 9 bases, leaving 12 bases of the junction unmatched. This table comes from immunoSEQ multiplex PCR, and its TCRdb copy is limited to in-frame clones, with some not included. The repertoire holds about 220,000 clones, about 90% seen once, with 1.5% to 2% in the top ten. Sequenced material: peripheral blood. The TCR sequence derives from a middle-aged man with active or convalescent COVID-19. The chain joins TRBV19 to TRBJ2-7; the match to TRBD1 covers 9 bases. CDR3 region: CASGFPTGGFYEQYF. CDR3 DNA sequence: TGTGCCAGCGGATTTCCGACAGGGGGATTCTACGAGCAGTACTTC.